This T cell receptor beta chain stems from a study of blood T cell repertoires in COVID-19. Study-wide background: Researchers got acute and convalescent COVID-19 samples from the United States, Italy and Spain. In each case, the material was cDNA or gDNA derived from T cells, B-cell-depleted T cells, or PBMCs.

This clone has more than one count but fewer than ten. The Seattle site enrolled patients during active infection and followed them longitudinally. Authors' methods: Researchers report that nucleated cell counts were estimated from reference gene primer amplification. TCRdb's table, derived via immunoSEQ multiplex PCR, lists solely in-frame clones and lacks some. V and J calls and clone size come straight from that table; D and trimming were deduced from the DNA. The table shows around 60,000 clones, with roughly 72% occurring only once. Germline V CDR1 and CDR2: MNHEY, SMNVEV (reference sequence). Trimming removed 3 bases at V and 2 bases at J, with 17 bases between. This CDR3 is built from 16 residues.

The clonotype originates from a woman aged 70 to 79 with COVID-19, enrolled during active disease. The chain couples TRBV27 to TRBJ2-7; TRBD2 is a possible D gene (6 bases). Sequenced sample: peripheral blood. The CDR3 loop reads CASSLTTGLGAYEQYF. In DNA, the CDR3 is TGTGCCAGCAGTTTGACCACGGGACTGGGTGCCTACGAGCAGTACTTC.